This entry lists 32 T cell receptor beta chains sequenced from one sample in a study of blood T cell repertoires in COVID-19 (TCRdb year 2020). Preparation of the library involved the immunoSEQ multiplex PCR assay. The table comes from immuneACCESS by way of TCRdb, which keeps in-frame sequences with V and J called. Part of the clones is missing from these tables; in studies checked, under half for an unresolved V gene and the rest for unknown reasons. The sample table shows about 70,000 clones, and 81% are seen once. In total, the top ten clones hold approximately 0.83% of the sample. What was sequenced was peripheral blood. The receptor set was obtained from a woman between 65 and 79 years old with acute or convalescent COVID-19.

The chain combines TRBV7-2 with TRBJ2-7; TRBD2 matches 8 bases. The germline V gene encodes CDR1 SGHTA and CDR2 FQGNSA. CDR3 length: 15 residues. With V trimmed by 1 base and J by 1 base, 3 bases remained unmatched. CDR3 coding DNA: TGTGCCAGCAGCTTAGTGGGGACTAGGTCCTACGAGCAGTACTTC. Encoded protein: CASSLVGTRSYEQYF.

The chain recombines TRBV28 with TRBJ1-5; D perhaps matches TRBD1 (6 bases). Germline-derived CDR1 and CDR2 are MDHEN and SYDVKM. The CDR3 spans 15 residues. V was shortened by 7 bases and J by 7 bases, with 20 bases between the two germline ends. The CDR3 here is CASITARGAGQPQHF. In DNA, the CDR3 is TGTGCCAGCATCACGGCCAGGGGAGCAGGCCAGCCCCAGCATTTT.

The rearrangement uses TRBV30 and TRBJ2-7; TRBD1 matches 7 bases. J was trimmed by 5 bases and V by 2 bases; bases with no gene match: 9. CDR1 and CDR2 from the germline V gene are GTSNPN and SVGIG (reference sequence). The CDR3 length is 14 residues. As DNA, the CDR3 is TGTGCCTGGAGTAACCGACAGGGAATCGACGAGCAGTACTTC. This codes for CAWSNRQGIDEQYF.

J is TRBJ2-3 and V is TRBV6-2 or TRBV6-3, with 8 bases matching TRBD2. The CDR3 spans 16 residues. The trim removed 2 bases at V and 2 bases at J, leaving 6 bases unmatched. The germline V gene encodes CDR1 MNHEY and CDR2 SVGEGT. The CDR3 loop is CASSYASSGLTDTQYF. As DNA, the CDR3 is TGTGCCAGCAGTTACGCCTCTAGCGGGCTCACAGATACGCAGTATTTT.

V and J are TRBV18 and TRBJ1-1; 7 bases align to TRBD1. The V and J ends lost 4 bases and 10 bases, in that order; junction bases with no gene match: 6. The CDR3 has 12 residues. Germline V gene data show CDR1 as KGHSH and CDR2 as LQKENI. The CDR3 DNA follows: TGTGCCAGCTCACGACAGGGTGAAGGAGCTTTCTTT. Translating it yields CASSRQGEGAFF.

J is TRBJ2-1 and V is TRBV29-1; 7 bases fit TRBD2. The CDR3 runs to 13 residues. Germline V lookup: CDR1 SQVTM, CDR2 ANQGSEA. V was clipped by 3 bases and J by 6 bases; unmatched bases: 5. This chain's CDR3 is CSVDRAGVNEQFF. CDR3 DNA sequence: TGCAGCGTTGATCGGGCGGGGGTCAATGAGCAGTTCTTC.

The rearrangement joins TRBV7-9 to TRBJ2-3; TRBD1 aligns across 8 bases. The CDR3 is 15 amino acids. Germline-derived CDR1 and CDR2 are SEHNR and FQNEAQ (reference sequence). J lost 4 bases, V lost 4 bases, and 7 bases had no gene match. CDR3 in amino acids: CASSSRTGSPDTQYF. The CDR3 DNA follows: TGTGCCAGCAGCTCCCGGACAGGGTCGCCAGATACGCAGTATTTT.

J is TRBJ2-1 and V is TRBV11-2, with 8 bases matching TRBD2. The V gene end was trimmed by 5 bases and the J gene end by 4 bases; junction bases not matched to a gene: 7. CDR1 is SGHAT and CDR2 is FQNNGV in the germline V gene. The CDR3 runs to 15 residues. The CDR3 here is CASSRIAGRYNEQFF. Written as DNA, the CDR3 is TGTGCCAGCAGCCGAATAGCGGGAAGATACAATGAGCAGTTCTTC. The whole variable domain, filled in from reference TRBV11-2 and TRBJ2-1, reads EAGVAQSPRYKIIEKRQSVAFWCNPISGHATLYWYQQILGQGPKLLIQFQNNGVVDDSQLPKDRFSAERLKGVDSTLKIQPAKLEDSAVYLCASSRIAGRYNEQFFGPGTRLTVL.

The V call is TRBV19, the J call TRBJ2-1, with a weak D call TRBD1 (7 bases). Germline V gene data show CDR1 as LNHDA and CDR2 as SQIVND (reference sequence). CDR3 length equals 18 residues. V shed 4 bases and J shed 5 bases, with 24 bases lying between them. CDR3 protein: CASSTVGEGRDSDNEQFF. CDR3 DNA: TGTGCCAGTAGTACAGTCGGGGAAGGGCGGGACAGTGACAATGAGCAGTTCTTC.

V is TRBV20-1 and J is TRBJ2-1; 10 nucleotides agree with TRBD2. The germline CDR1 and CDR2 sequences are DFQATT and SNEGSKA (reference sequence). This CDR3 is 18 amino acids long. J lost 2 bases, V lost 3 bases, and 13 bases had no gene match. The CDR3 bases are TGCAGTGCTAGTACGTGGGCTCTAGCGGGGGCCCCCTACAATGAGCAGTTCTTC. This encodes CSASTWALAGAPYNEQFF.

The CDR3 here is CASRVASGNYEQYF. Here the CDR3 DNA reads TGTGCCAGTAGGGTTGCTAGCGGGAACTACGAGCAGTACTTC. The chain couples TRBV19 to TRBJ2-7, with 9 nucleotides matching TRBD2. The CDR3 runs 14 residues. The V gene end was trimmed by 6 bases and the J gene end by 3 bases; junction bases not matched to a gene: 6. Per germline, CDR1 LNHDA and CDR2 SQIVND (reference sequence).

The rearrangement uses TRBV5-4 and TRBJ2-7, with D possibly TRBD1 on 5 matching bases. Germline CDR1 is SGHNT and CDR2 is YYREEE (reference sequence). The CDR3 consists of 15 residues. V lost 0 bases and J 2 bases, leaving 12 bases between the germline ends. CDR3 residues: CASSLEVSRAYEQYF. The CDR3 DNA reads TGTGCCAGCAGCTTGGAGGTTAGCAGGGCCTACGAGCAGTACTTC.

CDR3: CATEGGSYNEQFF. The CDR3 nucleotides read TGTGCCACGGAGGGGGGGTCCTACAATGAGCAGTTCTTC. The chain employs TRBV6-5 and TRBJ2-1; TRBD2 might be the D (7 bases). CDR1 and CDR2 (germline): MNHEY, SVGAGI. V was trimmed by 10 bases and J by 1 base, leaving 11 bases between them. The CDR3 has 13 residues.

The chain couples TRBV18 to TRBJ2-7, with TRBD1 matching over 9 bases. Trimming cost V 7 bases and J 2 bases; bases outside gene matches: 6. The V gene's germline CDR1 is KGHSH and CDR2 LQKENI. The CDR3 loop spans 14 amino acids. The CDR3 is CASYSGTGTYEQYF. CDR3 DNA: TGTGCCAGCTACTCCGGGACAGGGACCTACGAGCAGTACTTC.

J is TRBJ2-1 and V is TRBV4-1, with 10 nucleotides matching TRBD2. Trimming removed 6 bases from V and 6 bases from J; junction bases left unmatched: 2. The CDR3 runs to 13 residues. The germline CDR1 and CDR2 sequences are MGHRA and YSYEKL. CDR3: CASSLAGANEQFF. The CDR3 DNA sequence: TGCGCCAGCAGTCTAGCGGGAGCCAATGAGCAGTTCTTC.

The V gene is TRBV10-1, the J gene TRBJ1-1; TRBD1 might be the D (5 bases). CDR1 and CDR2 (germline): WNHNN, SYGVQD (reference sequence). The CDR3 length is 14 residues. Trimming removed 5 bases at V and 2 bases at J, with 12 bases between. As DNA, the CDR3 is TGCGCCAGCAGTCCGGGGGGGATTAACACTGAAGCTTTCTTT. Protein sequence: CASSPGGINTEAFF.

This chain joins TRBV19 and TRBJ1-3; D gene uncertain. There are 15 residues in the CDR3. The V end lost 1 base, the J end lost 4 bases, and 11 bases lay between the germline ends. The V gene's germline CDR1 is LNHDA and CDR2 SQIVND (reference sequence). In nucleotides, the CDR3 is TGTGCCAGTAGTATAGCGGCCGGAGGAGGAAACACCATATATTTT. Residues: CASSIAAGGGNTIYF.

The chain carries TRBV11-2 and TRBJ1-2, with a weak D call TRBD1 (5 bases). CDR1 is SGHAT, CDR2 FQNNGV, per germline. The CDR3 spans 15 residues. V dropped 0 bases and J dropped 8 bases, with 16 bases sitting between them. The CDR3 here is CASSLDPVAGRGYTF. Written as DNA, the CDR3 is TGTGCCAGCAGCTTAGATCCTGTCGCAGGGAGGGGCTACACCTTC.

The CDR3 region is CASSTRTGANTEAFF. In DNA form, the CDR3 reads TGTGCCAGCAGCACAAGGACAGGGGCGAACACTGAAGCTTTCTTT. The gene calls are TRBV7-2 and TRBJ1-1; 9 bases map to TRBD1. Germline-derived CDR1 and CDR2 are SGHTA and FQGNSA. V was pared by 5 bases and J by 1 base, with 5 bases of the junction left unmatched. The length of the CDR3 is 15 residues.

The V call is TRBV30, the J call TRBJ2-3; D may be TRBD2 (6 bases). Germline CDR1 reads GTSNPN; CDR2 reads SVGIG (reference sequence). This CDR3 comprises 14 residues. V was clipped by 0 bases and J by 4 bases, with 11 bases between them. The CDR3 loop reads CAWSVFGGADTQYF. The CDR3 region has the DNA TGTGCCTGGAGTGTTTTCGGGGGTGCAGATACGCAGTATTTT. Together with reference TRBV30 and TRBJ2-3, the CDR3 gives the full variable domain: SQTIHQWPATLVQPVGSPLSLECTVEGTSNPNLYWYRQAAGRGLQLLFYSVGIGQISSEVPQNLSASRPQDRQFILSSKKLLLSDSGFYLCAWSVFGGADTQYFGPGTRLTVL.

Remarks on this clone: Other DNA sequences from this sample encode an identical CDR3 as well. The chain carries TRBV7-8 and TRBJ2-2, with D tentatively TRBD1 (6 bases). CDR3 length equals 15 residues. V dropped 0 bases and J dropped 1 base, with 6 bases sitting between them. CDR1 SGHVS and CDR2 FQNEAQ come from the germline V gene. DNA for the CDR3: TGTGCCAGCAGCTTAGCGACAGGGAACACCGGGGAGCTGTTTTTT. This gives the protein CASSLATGNTGELFF.

CDR3 bases: TGTGCCAGCGGACAACAGGGAATCGCGAACACTGAAGCTTTCTTT. Residues: CASGQQGIANTEAFF. This rearrangement joins TRBV5-4 to TRBJ1-1; a weak D match, TRBD1 (6 bases). V was shortened by 7 bases and J by 1 base, with 17 bases between the two germline ends. Germline values: CDR1 SGHNT, CDR2 YYREEE (reference sequence). CDR3 length: 15 residues. The full variable domain, in which reference TRBV5-4 and TRBJ1-1 provide the parts outside the CDR3, is ETGVTQSPTHLIKTRGQQVTLRCSSQSGHNTVSWYQQALGQGPQFIFQYYREEENGRGNFPPRFSGLQFPNYSSELNVNALELDDSALYLCASGQQGIANTEAFFGQGTRLTVV.

The chain recombines TRBV19 with TRBJ2-1; D uncertain. The CDR3 loop spans 15 amino acids. Trimming removed 0 bases at V and 10 bases at J, with 16 bases between. Per the germline V gene, CDR1 is LNHDA and CDR2 is SQIVND (reference sequence). This CDR3 is CASSIDFPTPKEQFF. The CDR3 DNA reads as TGTGCCAGTAGTATAGATTTCCCGACACCCAAGGAGCAGTTCTTC. Supplemented by reference TRBV19 and TRBJ2-1, the full variable domain reads DGGITQSPKYLFRKEGQNVTLSCEQNLNHDAMYWYRQDPGQGLRLIYYSQIVNDFQKGDIAEGYSVSREKKESFPLTVTSAQKNPTAFYLCASSIDFPTPKEQFFGPGTRLTVL.

This clone appeared many times. The rearrangement links TRBV4-2 to TRBJ2-2; TRBD1 matches 7 bases. V dropped 0 bases and J dropped 4; count of bases not matched to a gene: 5. Per the germline V gene, CDR1 is LGHNA and CDR2 is YNFKEQ. The CDR3 sequence is 16 residues long. The CDR3 is CASSQEVTGPTGELFF. In DNA form, the CDR3 reads TGTGCCAGCAGCCAAGAAGTGACAGGGCCCACCGGGGAGCTGTTTTTT.

The chain combines TRBV18 with TRBJ1-2, with a tentative D call TRBD1 (5 bases). Germline values: CDR1 KGHSH, CDR2 LQKENI. V lost 1 base to trimming and J lost 12 bases, with 12 bases between them. The CDR3 has 12 amino acids. The CDR3 sequence: CASSPRPGGDTF. For the CDR3, the DNA is TGTGCCAGCTCACCACGGCCCGGGGGGGACACCTTC.

This chain links TRBV6-5 with TRBJ2-7; TRBD1 matches 9 bases. Per germline, CDR1 MNHEY and CDR2 SVGAGI. V dropped 6 bases and J dropped 3; count of bases not matched to a gene: 9. CDR3 length equals 15 residues. CDR3 sequence: CASRGTGTGYYEQYF. The DNA for the CDR3 is TGTGCCAGCAGGGGAACCGGGACAGGGTACTACGAGCAGTACTTC.

The chain carries TRBV7-2 and TRBJ2-3, with 8 bases that match TRBD2. The CDR3 sequence is 16 residues long. Germline CDR1 and CDR2: SGHTA and FQGNSA. The trim removed 5 bases at V and 1 base at J, leaving 8 bases unmatched. CDR3 coding DNA: TGTGCCAGCAGCCGTCGAAGCGGGGGAGGCACAGATACGCAGTATTTT. Its protein is CASSRRSGGGTDTQYF.

The chain uses TRBV6-5 and TRBJ1-6; D is perhaps TRBD1 (5 bases). Germline CDR1 MNHEY, CDR2 SVGAGI. V was pared by 2 bases and J by 8 bases, with 7 bases between. CDR3 length: 13 residues. The CDR3 spells CASSYDSYSPLHF. CDR3 bases: TGTGCCAGCAGTTACGACAGCTATTCACCCCTCCACTTT.

This clone was seen just once. This sequence joins TRBV30 and TRBJ2-7; 8 bases fit TRBD1. Germline V lookup: CDR1 GTSNPN, CDR2 SVGIG (reference sequence). The CDR3 loop spans 13 amino acids. The J segment lost 1 base and the V segment lost 5 bases, leaving 4 bases of the junction unmatched. The CDR3 DNA sequence: TGTGCCTGGTCGACAGGGGTTTCCTACGAGCAGTACTTC. Translation gives CAWSTGVSYEQYF. The full variable domain, completed using reference TRBV30 and TRBJ2-7, is SQTIHQWPATLVQPVGSPLSLECTVEGTSNPNLYWYRQAAGRGLQLLFYSVGIGQISSEVPQNLSASRPQDRQFILSSKKLLLSDSGFYLCAWSTGVSYEQYFGPGTRLTVT.

This sequence joins TRBV9 and TRBJ2-7; no definite D call. CDR1 SGDLS and CDR2 YYNGEE come from the germline V gene. The CDR3 is 16 amino acids. Trimming pared 0 bases from V and 7 bases from J, leaving 20 bases between. CDR3 DNA sequence: TGTGCCAGCAGCGTAGCGAGCGCACCCATGGATACAGAGCAGTACTTC. This translates into CASSVASAPMDTEQYF.

The chain couples TRBV19 to TRBJ1-2; tentative D call: TRBD1 (6 bases). Germline V lookup: CDR1 LNHDA, CDR2 SQIVND (reference sequence). The V gene lost 4 bases and the J gene lost 2 bases, with 14 bases spanning the gap. This CDR3 has 15 amino acids. CDR3 coding DNA: TGTGCCAGTAGTACCACTTCGGACAGCAACTATGGCTACACCTTC. Protein: CASSTTSDSNYGYTF.

The rearrangement uses TRBV9 and TRBJ1-6, with D possibly TRBD1 on 5 matching bases. The ends were cut back, 1 base at V and 10 bases at J, with 15 bases in the middle. The CDR3 extends over 15 amino acids. From germline, CDR1 is SGDLS and CDR2 YYNGEE. CDR3 protein: CASSVSFEGVSPLHF. For the CDR3, the DNA is TGTGCCAGCAGCGTAAGTTTTGAAGGGGTATCACCCCTCCACTTT.